This TCR beta chain was observed in a study of blood T cell repertoires in COVID-19. Study summary: From the United States, Italy and Spain came samples of acute and convalescent COVID-19. The cDNA or gDNA used as material had been derived from T cells, B-cell-depleted T cells, or PBMCs.

This clone has more than one count but fewer than ten. In the original processing: Counts of nucleated cells, estimated from reference gene primer amplification, were obtained. The repertoire was sequenced with immunoSEQ multiplex PCR; TCRdb's copy has only in-frame clones and lacks some. V and J calls and clone size are those listed in that table; D and trimming were worked out from the DNA. This sample carries 200,000 to 300,000 clones, 88% of them seen once, and the ten largest clones take over 1.1%. The germline V and J ends were trimmed by 1 base and 4 bases, with 10 bases remaining between them. This CDR3 region has 14 residues. The germline V gene has CDR1 LGHNA and CDR2 YSLEER.

This TCR derives from a man aged 80 or over with acute or convalescent COVID-19. The sequenced sample was peripheral blood. The rearrangement uses TRBV4-3 and TRBJ1-2; the D is unclear. CDR3 DNA: TGCGCCAGCAGCCAAGTCGAGGGTATCTATGGCTACACCTTC. Encoded protein: CASSQVEGIYGYTF.